The 25 T cell receptor beta chains presented below share a single source sample, sequenced in a study of CD8+CD57+ T cells in acquired aplastic anemia. Genomic DNA was employed as the template in profiling TCR beta VDJ and CDR3. TCRdb fed the reads into MiXCR, producing one record per CDR3 protein. The table lists 150,000 to 200,000 distinct CDR3 sequences, over 70% of them singletons, with approximately 48% in the top ten. Patients sequenced had flow cytometry evidence of CD8+CD57+ cell expansion. Sequenced material: sorted CD4+, CD8+, or CD8+CD57+ T cells (not recorded which) from PBMCs. Receptor source: a human donor with aplastic anemia.

This chain links TRBV6-6 with TRBJ1-2; D perhaps matches TRBD1 (5 bases). The length of the CDR3 is 13 residues. Looked up from germline, CDR1 is MNHNY and CDR2 is SVGAGI (reference sequence). The V gene lost 8 bases and the J gene lost 6 bases, with 16 bases spanning the gap. The CDR3 is CASRQGEVDGYTF. CDR3 sequence (DNA): TGTGCCAGCCGTCAAGGGGAAGTTGATGGCTACACCTTC.

This clonotype showed up many times. V usage is TRBV27 and J usage is TRBJ2-5; weak D call: TRBD2 (6 bases). The CDR3 consists of 14 residues. From germline, CDR1 is MNHEY and CDR2 SMNVEV (reference sequence). V lost 5 bases to trimming and J lost 7 bases, with 17 bases between them. The CDR3 reads CASSVLEGGSTQYF. CDR3 DNA: TGTGCCAGCAGTGTCCTCGAGGGAGGTTCGACCCAGTACTTC.

The chain has TRBV12-3 or TRBV12-4 and TRBJ1-4; unclear D gene. V was shortened by 6 bases and J by 8 bases, with 13 bases between the two germline ends. This CDR3 has 13 amino acids. Written as DNA, the CDR3 is TGTGCCAGCAGCTCGGGTATTAGCGAAAAACTGTTTTTT. This sequence encodes CASSSGISEKLFF.

The chain recombines TRBV10-3 with TRBJ1-5; perhaps TRBD1 as D (6 bases). This CDR3 is built from 15 residues. Between the trimmed V and J ends, which lost 10 bases and 3 bases, there was a span of 19 bases. Germline values: CDR1 ENHRY, CDR2 SYGVKD. CDR3 nucleotide sequence: TGTGCCAGCTCCAGGTCCGGGGACAACAATCAGCCCCAGCATTTT. It encodes CASSRSGDNNQPQHF.

With respect to this clonotype: At one end, the junction sequence differs from germline, possibly due to a read error. The V call is TRBV7-7, the J call TRBJ2-7; D may be TRBD2 (6 bases). The CDR3 is 14 residues long. CDR1 SSHAT and CDR2 FNYEAQ come from the germline V gene (reference sequence). The CDR3 region is CASSLVRGNDEQYF. In DNA, the CDR3 is TGTGCTAGCAGCTTAGTTCGGGGGAACGACGAGCAGTACTTC.

This chain joins TRBV10-3 and TRBJ1-2; D uncertain. CDR3 length: 13 amino acids. Trimming removed 8 bases from V and 8 bases from J, with 18 bases in between. Germline assignment: CDR1 ENHRY and CDR2 SYGVKD. The DNA of the CDR3 is TGTGCCATCTCGGCACAGACCACTAGCGGCTACACCTTC. Translated: CAISAQTTSGYTF.

This rearrangement joins TRBV2 to TRBJ2-7, with 11 bases matching TRBD2. V lost 5 bases, J lost 0 bases, and 6 bases stayed unmatched. Per the germline V gene, CDR1 is SNHLY and CDR2 is FYNNEI. The CDR3 has 16 amino acids. For the CDR3, the DNA is TGTGCCAGCAGTTATGGGACTAGCGGACGCTCCTACGAGCAGTACTTC. Protein sequence: CASSYGTSGRSYEQYF.

The chain couples TRBV20-1 to TRBJ2-2, with D uncertain. V lost 6 bases and J 0 bases, leaving 8 bases between the germline ends. Germline values: CDR1 DFQATT, CDR2 SNEGSKA (reference sequence). There are 13 residues in the CDR3. The CDR3 is CSALVANTGELFF. CDR3 DNA sequence: TGCAGTGCCTTAGTAGCGAACACCGGGGAGCTGTTTTTT.

This clonotype was seen only a few times. The chain carries TRBV5-1 and TRBJ2-5, with a possible D match to TRBD2 (5 bases). V was cut by 1 base and J by 5 bases, with 12 bases left in between. In germline, CDR1 is SGHRS, CDR2 YFSETQ. This CDR3 spans 14 amino acids. Here the CDR3 reads CASSLMVRRETQYF. The CDR3 DNA reads TGCGCCAGCAGCTTGATGGTCAGGAGGGAGACCCAGTACTTC.

The chain couples TRBV14 to TRBJ2-7, with TRBD2 matching over 7 bases. The CDR3 loop spans 15 amino acids. V shed 1 base and J 7 bases; nucleotides not matched to a gene: 10. Germline lookup yields CDR1 SGHDN and CDR2 FVKESK. The CDR3 sequence is CASSQGLATYLEQYF. In nucleotides, the CDR3 is TGTGCCAGCAGCCAAGGACTAGCCACCTACCTAGAGCAGTACTTC.

This chain links TRBV19 with TRBJ1-1; possibly TRBD1 for D (6 bases). This CDR3 comprises 16 residues. Looked up from germline, CDR1 is LNHDA and CDR2 is SQIVND (reference sequence). V lost 5 bases to trimming and J lost 2 bases, with 18 bases between them. Written as DNA, the CDR3 is TGTGCCAGTAGTGCCTGGGGGCAGGGTGGAAACACTGAAGCTTTCTTT. This translates into CASSAWGQGGNTEAFF.

This clonotype has a single count. The rearrangement links TRBV7-2 to TRBJ2-5; D is undetermined. Trimming took 5 bases from V and 2 from J, leaving 15 bases between them. Germline CDR1 reads SGHTA; CDR2 reads FQGNSA. The CDR3 has 15 residues. The CDR3 spells CASSPLLRHQETQYF. The DNA for the CDR3 is TGTGCCAGCAGCCCCCTCCTGCGACATCAAGAGACCCAGTACTTC.

This rearrangement joins TRBV9 to TRBJ2-2; D ambiguous. Trimming removed 7 bases at V and 4 bases at J, with 14 bases between. In germline, CDR1 is SGDLS, CDR2 YYNGEE. This CDR3 is 14 amino acids long. CDR3 residues: CASGNTPSTGELFF. CDR3 sequence (DNA): TGTGCCAGCGGAAATACCCCTAGCACCGGGGAGCTGTTTTTT.

In its sample, this clonotype was seen a few times. V is TRBV7-9 and J is TRBJ2-7, with TRBD1 as a possible D gene (6 bases). The CDR3 length is 12 residues. The germline gives CDR1 SEHNR, CDR2 FQNEAQ (reference sequence). Between the trimmed V and J ends, which lost 5 bases and 3 bases, there was a span of 8 bases. As DNA, the CDR3 is TGTGCCAGCAGCAGGACAGACTACGAGCAGTACTTC. Its protein is CASSRTDYEQYF.

The CDR3 reads CASSQDSILHGYTF. DNA for the CDR3: TGTGCCAGCAGCCAAGATAGCATCTTACATGGCTACACCTTC. This rearrangement joins TRBV7-9 to TRBJ1-2; unclear D gene. Trimming cost V 5 bases and J 6 bases, with 16 bases left between them. Germline-derived CDR1 and CDR2 are SEHNR and FQNEAQ (reference sequence). This CDR3 has 14 residues.

The chain couples TRBV7-2 to TRBJ1-4, with a possible D match to TRBD1 (5 bases). The germline gives CDR1 SGHTA, CDR2 FQGNSA. Trimming left V 3 bases short and J 0 bases short, with 5 bases between. The CDR3 contains 14 residues. The CDR3 protein is CASSLGPTNEKLFF. The CDR3 DNA is TGTGCCAGCAGCTTGGGGCCAACTAATGAAAAACTGTTTTTT.

The rearrangement joins TRBV29-1 to TRBJ1-1; D might be TRBD1 (5 bases). Germline V CDR1 and CDR2: SQVTM, ANQGSEA. V lost 4 bases to trimming and J lost 8 bases, with 11 bases between them. The CDR3 is 11 residues long. The CDR3 region is CSVGDGAEAFF. CDR3 in DNA: TGCAGCGTTGGGGATGGGGCAGAAGCTTTCTTT. Full variable domain (missing parts from reference TRBV29-1 and TRBJ1-1): SAVISQKPSRDICQRGTSLTIQCQVDSQVTMMFWYRQQPGQSLTLIATANQGSEATYESGFVIDKFPISRPNLTFSTLTVSNMSPEDSSIYLCSVGDGAEAFFGQGTRLTVV.

The rearrangement joins TRBV2 to TRBJ2-7; TRBD1 aligns across 8 bases. V lost 6 bases and J lost 5; bases outside the gene matches: 6. This CDR3 is 13 amino acids long. Germline CDR1 is SNHLY and CDR2 is FYNNEI. The DNA for the CDR3 is TGTGCCAGCAGCGCCGGACAGGGAAACGAGCAGTACTTC. Translating it yields CASSAGQGNEQYF.

J is TRBJ2-6 and V is TRBV7-2; 10 bases fit TRBD2. The V gene end was trimmed by 5 bases and the J gene end by 0 bases; junction bases not matched to a gene: 10. Germline V CDR1 and CDR2: SGHTA, FQGNSA. The CDR3 extends over 19 amino acids. The CDR3 is CASSRVRLAGHSGANVLTF. For the CDR3, the DNA is TGTGCCAGCAGCCGGGTACGACTAGCGGGCCACTCTGGGGCCAACGTCCTGACTTTC.

The chain links TRBV11-1 to TRBJ2-7, with unresolved D. The CDR3 is 15 residues long. Germline V lookup: CDR1 SGHAT, CDR2 FQDESV (reference sequence). The V and J ends lost 2 bases and 7 bases respectively, with 18 bases between them. The CDR3 region is CASSLSWTPLEEQYF. CDR3 sequence (DNA): TGTGCCAGCAGCTTATCGTGGACGCCTCTTGAGGAGCAGTACTTC.

This clonotype was picked up many times. The chain recombines TRBV7-2 with TRBJ1-4; D call uncertain. Trimming took 6 bases from V and 2 from J, leaving 10 bases between them. The CDR3 sequence is 14 residues long. Germline CDR1 and CDR2: SGHTA and FQGNSA. The CDR3 DNA sequence: TGTGCCAGCAGTCGGACGGGGACTAATGAAAAACTGTTTTTT. As protein: CASSRTGTNEKLFF.

The chain couples TRBV24-1 to TRBJ1-2; TRBD1 agrees at 7 bases. Germline values: CDR1 KGHDR, CDR2 SFDVKD. This CDR3 spans 13 amino acids. Trimming cost V 1 base and J 8 bases; bases outside gene matches: 3. CDR3 protein: CATSDLTGAGYTF. CDR3 nucleotides: TGTGCCACCAGTGATTTAACAGGGGCCGGCTACACCTTC.

This chain joins TRBV10-3 and TRBJ2-7, with no clear D. Germline loops: CDR1 ENHRY, CDR2 SYGVKD. V gave up 2 bases and J gave up 2 bases, with 7 bases separating them. This CDR3 comprises 13 residues. The CDR3 sequence is CAISEGDTYEQYF. Written as DNA, the CDR3 is TGTGCCATCAGTGAGGGGGATACCTACGAGCAGTACTTC.

This clonotype occurred a few times. This chain links TRBV24-1 with TRBJ2-1; possibly TRBD1 for D (5 bases). The germline V gene has CDR1 KGHDR and CDR2 SFDVKD. Trimming removed 4 bases from V and 12 bases from J, with 12 bases in between. This CDR3 has 12 residues. CDR3 amino acids: CATSEQGLGQFF. CDR3 nucleotide sequence: TGTGCCACCAGTGAGCAGGGCCTGGGGCAGTTCTTC.

The chain has TRBV29-1 and TRBJ1-2; 8 nucleotides line up with TRBD1. The V gene's germline CDR1 is SQVTM and CDR2 ANQGSEA. The V and J ends lost 7 bases and 7 bases, in that order; junction bases with no gene match: 5. The CDR3 consists of 11 residues. For the CDR3, the DNA is TGCAGCGATCGGACAGGGCCTGGCTACACCTTC. It codes for CSDRTGPGYTF.